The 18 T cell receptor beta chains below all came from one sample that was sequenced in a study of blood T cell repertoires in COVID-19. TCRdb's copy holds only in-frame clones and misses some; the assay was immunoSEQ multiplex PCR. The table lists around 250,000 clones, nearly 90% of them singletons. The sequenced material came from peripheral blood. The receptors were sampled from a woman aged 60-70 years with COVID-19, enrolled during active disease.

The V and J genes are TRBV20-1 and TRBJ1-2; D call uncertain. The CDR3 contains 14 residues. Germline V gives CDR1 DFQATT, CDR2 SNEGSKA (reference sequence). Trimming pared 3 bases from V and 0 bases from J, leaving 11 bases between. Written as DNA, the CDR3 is TGCAGTGCTAGTTGGGGAGATACTAACTATGGCTACACCTTC. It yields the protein CSASWGDTNYGYTF.

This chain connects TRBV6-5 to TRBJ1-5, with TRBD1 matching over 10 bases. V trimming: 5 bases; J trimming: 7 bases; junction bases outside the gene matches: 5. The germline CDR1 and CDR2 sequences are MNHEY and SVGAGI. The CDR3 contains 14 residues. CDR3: CASSRQGARQPQHF. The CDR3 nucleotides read TGTGCCAGCAGTCGACAGGGGGCGAGACAGCCCCAGCATTTT.

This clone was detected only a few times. The CDR3 nucleotides read TGTGCCAGCAGCCAGGGGGGTAACGGGCAGTACAATGAGCAGTTCTTC. The encoded protein is CASSQGGNGQYNEQFF. The chain carries TRBV3-1 (or the pseudogene TRBV3-2) and TRBJ2-1, with TRBD2 as a possible D gene (6 bases). V dropped 3 bases and J dropped 4 bases, with 16 bases sitting between them. This CDR3 comprises 16 residues. Germline CDR1 LGHDT, CDR2 YNNKEL (reference sequence).

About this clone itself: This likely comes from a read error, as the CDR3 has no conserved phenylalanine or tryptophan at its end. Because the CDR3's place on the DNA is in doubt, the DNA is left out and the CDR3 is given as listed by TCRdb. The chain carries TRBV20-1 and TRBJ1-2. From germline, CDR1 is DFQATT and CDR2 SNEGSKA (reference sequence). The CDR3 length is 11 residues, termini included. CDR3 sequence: CSARLNPGDPM.

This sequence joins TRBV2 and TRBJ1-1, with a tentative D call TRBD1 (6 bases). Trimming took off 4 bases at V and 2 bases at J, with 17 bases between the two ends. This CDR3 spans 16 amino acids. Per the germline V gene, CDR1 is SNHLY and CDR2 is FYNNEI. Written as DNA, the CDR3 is TGTGCCAGCAGTGTCCACTTCGGACAGCTCAACACTGAAGCTTTCTTT. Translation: CASSVHFGQLNTEAFF.

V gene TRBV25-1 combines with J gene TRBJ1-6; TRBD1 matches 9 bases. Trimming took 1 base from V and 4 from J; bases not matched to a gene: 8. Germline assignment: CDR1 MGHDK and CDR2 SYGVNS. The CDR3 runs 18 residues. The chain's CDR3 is CASSESQGAGHYNSPLHF. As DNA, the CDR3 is TGTGCCAGCAGTGAATCACAGGGGGCGGGCCATTATAATTCACCCCTCCACTTT.

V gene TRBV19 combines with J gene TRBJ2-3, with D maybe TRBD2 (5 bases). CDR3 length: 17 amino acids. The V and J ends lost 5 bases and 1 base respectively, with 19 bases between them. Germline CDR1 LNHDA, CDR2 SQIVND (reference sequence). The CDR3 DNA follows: TGTGCCAGTAGTGTCTCCACCACTAGTTGGGGCACAGATACGCAGTATTTT. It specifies CASSVSTTSWGTDTQYF.

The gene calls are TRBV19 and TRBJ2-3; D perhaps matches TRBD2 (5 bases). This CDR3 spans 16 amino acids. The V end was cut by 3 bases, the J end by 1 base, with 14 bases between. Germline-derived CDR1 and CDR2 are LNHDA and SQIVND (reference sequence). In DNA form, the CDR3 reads TGTGCCAGTAGTATGCGTGCGGGCAGCGGCACAGATACGCAGTATTTT. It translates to CASSMRAGSGTDTQYF. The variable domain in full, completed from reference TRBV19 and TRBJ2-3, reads DGGITQSPKYLFRKEGQNVTLSCEQNLNHDAMYWYRQDPGQGLRLIYYSQIVNDFQKGDIAEGYSVSREKKESFPLTVTSAQKNPTAFYLCASSMRAGSGTDTQYFGPGTRLTVL.

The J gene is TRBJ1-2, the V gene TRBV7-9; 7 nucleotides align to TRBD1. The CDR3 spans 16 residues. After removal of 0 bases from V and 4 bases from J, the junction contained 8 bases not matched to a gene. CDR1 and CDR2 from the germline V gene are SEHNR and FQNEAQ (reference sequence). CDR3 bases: TGTGCCAGCAGCTTAGCCCAAACAGGGGTCCTCTATGGCTACACCTTC. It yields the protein CASSLAQTGVLYGYTF.

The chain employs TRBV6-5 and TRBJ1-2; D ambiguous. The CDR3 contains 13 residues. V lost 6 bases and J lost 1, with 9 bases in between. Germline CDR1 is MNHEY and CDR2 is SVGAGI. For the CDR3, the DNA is TGTGCCAGCAGCCTAACGGTTAACTATGGCTACACCTTC. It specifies CASSLTVNYGYTF.

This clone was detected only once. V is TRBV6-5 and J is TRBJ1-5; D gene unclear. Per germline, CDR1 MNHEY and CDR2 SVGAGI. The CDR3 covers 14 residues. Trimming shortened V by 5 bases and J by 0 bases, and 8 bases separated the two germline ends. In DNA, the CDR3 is TGTGCCAGCAGTCAACAGAATAGCAATCAGCCCCAGCATTTT. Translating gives CASSQQNSNQPQHF.

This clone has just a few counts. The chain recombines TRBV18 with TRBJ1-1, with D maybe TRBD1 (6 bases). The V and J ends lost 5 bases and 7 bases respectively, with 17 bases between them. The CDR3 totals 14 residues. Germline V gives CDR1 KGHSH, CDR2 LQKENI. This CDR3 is CASSSIGQTNEAFF. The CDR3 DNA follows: TGTGCCAGCTCATCCATCGGACAGACAAATGAAGCTTTCTTT.

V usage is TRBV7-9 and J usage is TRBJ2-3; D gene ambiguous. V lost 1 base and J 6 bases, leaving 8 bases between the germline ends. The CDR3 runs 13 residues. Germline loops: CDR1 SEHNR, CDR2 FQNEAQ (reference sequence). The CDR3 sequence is CASSLDIADTQYF. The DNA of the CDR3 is TGTGCCAGCAGCTTAGATATCGCGGATACGCAGTATTTT.

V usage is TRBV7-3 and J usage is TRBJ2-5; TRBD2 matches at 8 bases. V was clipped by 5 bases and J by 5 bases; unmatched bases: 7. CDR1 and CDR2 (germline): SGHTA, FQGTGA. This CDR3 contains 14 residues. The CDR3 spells CASSKSGGVETQYF. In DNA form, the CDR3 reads TGTGCCAGCAGCAAAAGCGGGGGTGTTGAGACCCAGTACTTC.

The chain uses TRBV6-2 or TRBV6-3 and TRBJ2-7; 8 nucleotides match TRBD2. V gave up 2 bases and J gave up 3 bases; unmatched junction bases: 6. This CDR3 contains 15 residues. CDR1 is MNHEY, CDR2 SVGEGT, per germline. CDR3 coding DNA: TGTGCCAGCAGTTACGCCGGGAGGGAGGGCTACGAGCAGTACTTC. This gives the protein CASSYAGREGYEQYF.

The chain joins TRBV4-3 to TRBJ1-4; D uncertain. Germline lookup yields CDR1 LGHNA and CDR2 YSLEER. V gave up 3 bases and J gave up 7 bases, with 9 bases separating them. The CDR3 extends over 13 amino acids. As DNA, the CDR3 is TGCGCCAGCAGCCATGTAGGGAGTGAAAAACTGTTTTTT. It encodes CASSHVGSEKLFF.

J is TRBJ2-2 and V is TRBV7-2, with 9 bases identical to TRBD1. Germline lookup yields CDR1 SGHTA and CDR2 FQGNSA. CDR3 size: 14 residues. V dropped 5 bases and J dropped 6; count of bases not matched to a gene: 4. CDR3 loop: CASSLQGAAGELFF. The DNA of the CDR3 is TGTGCCAGCAGCCTACAGGGGGCAGCCGGGGAGCTGTTTTTT.

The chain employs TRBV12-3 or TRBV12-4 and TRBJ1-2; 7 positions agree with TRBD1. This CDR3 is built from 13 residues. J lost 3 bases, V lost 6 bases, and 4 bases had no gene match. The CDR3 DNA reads TGTGCCAGCAGCAAGACAGGGTACTATGGCTACACCTTC. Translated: CASSKTGYYGYTF.